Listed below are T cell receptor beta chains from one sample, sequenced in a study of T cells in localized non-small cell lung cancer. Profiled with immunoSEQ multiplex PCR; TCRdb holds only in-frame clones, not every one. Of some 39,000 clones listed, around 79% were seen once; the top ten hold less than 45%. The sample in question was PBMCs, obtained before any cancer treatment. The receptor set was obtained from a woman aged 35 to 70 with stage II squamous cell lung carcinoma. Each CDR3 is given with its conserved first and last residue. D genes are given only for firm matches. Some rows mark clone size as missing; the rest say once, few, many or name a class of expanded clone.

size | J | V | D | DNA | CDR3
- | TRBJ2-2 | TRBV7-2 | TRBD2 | TGTGCCAGCAGCTTAGACGGGGGACGGACTAGCGGAAACACCGGGGAGCTGTTTTTT | CASSLDGGRTSGNTGELFF
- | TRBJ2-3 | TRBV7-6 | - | TGTGCCAGCAGCTTAGGGGTGACAGATACGCAGTATTTT | CASSLGVTDTQYF
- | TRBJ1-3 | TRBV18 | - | TGTGCCAGCTCACCGGTGGACTCTGGAAACACCATATATTTT | CASSPVDSGNTIYF
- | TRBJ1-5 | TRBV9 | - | TGTGCCAGCAGCGCGGGGGGACCGAGTAGCAATCAGCCCCAGCATTTT | CASSAGGPSSNQPQHF
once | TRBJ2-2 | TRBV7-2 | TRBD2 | TGTGCCAGCAGCTTAGCTCCAGCGGGGGGGTCTGGCGGGGAGCTGTTTTTT | CASSLAPAGGSGGELFF
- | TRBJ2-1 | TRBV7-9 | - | TGTGCCAGCAGCCCAACCCCCTACTACAATGAGCAGTTCTTC | CASSPTPYYNEQFF
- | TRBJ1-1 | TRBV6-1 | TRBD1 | TGTGCCAGCAGCTCGACAGGGGTTGGCACTGAAGCTTTCTTT | CASSSTGVGTEAFF
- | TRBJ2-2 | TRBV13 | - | TGTGCCAGCAGCTTGCTCCGAGGGCAGGGAATCCTGGTCAGGGAGCTGTTTTTT | CASSLLRGQGILVRELFF
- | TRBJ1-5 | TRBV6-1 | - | TGTGCCAGCAGTGAAACGGACGGATCCGGGCAGCCCCAGCATTTT | CASSETDGSGQPQHF
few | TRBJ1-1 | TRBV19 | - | TGTGCCAGTACTCGACAGATGATGAACACTGAAGCTTTCTTT | CASTRQMMNTEAFF
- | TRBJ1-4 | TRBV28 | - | TGTGCCAGCAGTTTCCCTGACAGTAATAATGAAAAACTGTTTTTT | CASSFPDSNNEKLFF
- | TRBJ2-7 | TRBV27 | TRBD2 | TGTGCCAGCAGTGGTAGCGGGACTCTAAACGAGCAGTACTTC | CASSGSGTLNEQYF
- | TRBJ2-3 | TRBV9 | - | TGTGCCAGCAGCGTAGGCTGGAGGACTCCTAGCACAGATACGCAGTATTTT | CASSVGWRTPSTDTQYF
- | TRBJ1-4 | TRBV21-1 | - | TGTGCCAGCAGCATCCCTCCCCCCCGCAGTGAAAAACTGTTTTTT | CASSIPPPRSEKLFF
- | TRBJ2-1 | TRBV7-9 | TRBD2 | TGTGCCAGCAGCTTAGTCCAGAGGACTAGCGGGGAAGAGCAGTTCTTC | CASSLVQRTSGEEQFF
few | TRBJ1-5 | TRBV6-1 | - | TGTGCCAGCAGTGAATATCGAGGTCAGCCCCAGCATTTT | CASSEYRGQPQHF
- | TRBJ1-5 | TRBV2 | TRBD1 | TGTGCCAGCAGTCAACAGGGGAACAATCAGCCCCAGCATTTT | CASSQQGNNQPQHF
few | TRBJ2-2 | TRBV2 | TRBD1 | TGTGCCAGCCAGGGCCGGACCGGGACAGCGAACACCGGGGAGCTGTTTTTT | CASQGRTGTANTGELFF
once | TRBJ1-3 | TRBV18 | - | TGTGCCAGCTCCCCGACCCTCTCTGGAAACACCATATATTTT | CASSPTLSGNTIYF
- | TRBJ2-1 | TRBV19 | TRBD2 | TGTGCCAGTAGGCCTAGCGGGTACAATGAGCAGTTCTTC | CASRPSGYNEQFF